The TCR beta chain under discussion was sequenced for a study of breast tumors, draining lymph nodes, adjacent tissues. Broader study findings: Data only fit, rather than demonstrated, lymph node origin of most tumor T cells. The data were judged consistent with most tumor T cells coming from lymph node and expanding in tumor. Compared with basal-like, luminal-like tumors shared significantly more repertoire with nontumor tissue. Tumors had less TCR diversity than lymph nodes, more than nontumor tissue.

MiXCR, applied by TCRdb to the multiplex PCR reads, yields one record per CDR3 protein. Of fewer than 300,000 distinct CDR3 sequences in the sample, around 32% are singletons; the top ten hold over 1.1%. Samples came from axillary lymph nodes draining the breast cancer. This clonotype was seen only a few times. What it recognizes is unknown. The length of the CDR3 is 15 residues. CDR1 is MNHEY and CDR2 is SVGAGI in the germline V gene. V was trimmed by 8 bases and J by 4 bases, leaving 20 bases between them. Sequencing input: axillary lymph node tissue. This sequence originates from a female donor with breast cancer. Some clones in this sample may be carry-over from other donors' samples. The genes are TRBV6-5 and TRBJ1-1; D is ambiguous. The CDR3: CASVRVGQAGTEAFF. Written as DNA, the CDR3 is TGTGCCAGCGTGCGGGTTGGGCAGGCGGGCACTGAAGCTTTCTTT.